Detailed here is one T cell receptor beta chain. This clone has a handful of counts. Its antigen is unknown. No base quality values were provided; no much bigger clone lies one nucleotide off. The library was prepared using the immunoSEQ multiplex PCR assay. The multiplex PCR relied on a mix of 60 forward primers for TCR Vbeta segments and 13 reverse primers for TCR Jbeta segments. Amplification of the CDR3 region of rearranged TCR beta genes was performed with a multiplex PCR assay on genomic DNA. The amplified TCR beta libraries were sequenced on the Illumina HiSeq System as 87-base-pair reads. The original pipeline was this. A later analysis counted 75 million to 100 million unique TCR beta chains across the approximately 700 repertoires, and around 9.9 million of these chains were shared by at least two donors. A nearest-neighbor algorithm error-corrected the raw reads and collapsed the reads into unique sequences, merging closely related sequences to remove PCR and sequencing errors. CDR3 sequences were aligned to IMGT reference sequences to assign V, D and J gene segments. For a sequence to be retained, a match of at least six nucleotides was required to both a V gene segment and a J gene segment. Rearrangements were classified as productive when the CDR3 lacked stop codons and remained in frame with V and J, and all other rearrangements were classified as non-productive. Following IMGT convention, CDR3 was defined as the stretch from the second conserved V-encoded cysteine to the conserved J-encoded phenylalanine. In an earlier analysis of around 570 of the donors, sequences lacking an unambiguous match to a single V gene segment were excluded. In an earlier analysis of 587 of the donors, V segments were called functional above 56.7% productive rearrangements and were called segregating when the between-donor standard deviation exceeded 5%. A statistical classification framework was built for diagnosing cytomegalovirus status from the catalog of TCR beta chain sequences. In a later analysis, TCR nucleotide sequences were compared against IMGT/GENE-DB human TR gene sequences so that V and J genes could be assigned. In a later analysis, CDR3 sequences and most-parsimonious VDJ recombination scenarios were assigned using the TCRdist pipeline. In a later analysis, each TCR beta chain was defined by its CDR3 amino acid sequence together with its V-gene family, and reads without a unique V-gene family were excluded. To address suspected cross-contamination and a sequencing artifact, a later analysis removed 550 to 750 highly shared, low-generation-probability nucleotide sequences. A later analysis calculated a clonal expansion index for each public chain from normalized within-repertoire ranks of inferred template counts. In a later analysis, generation probabilities were computed with a VDJ recombination model fitted to out-of-frame rearrangements, and the resulting probabilities were checked against IGoR. Hypergeometric tests were used in a later analysis to score TCR-TCR, TCR-HLA and TCR-CMV co-occurrence, with a repertoire-size bias correction applied to the TCR pairs. False discovery rates were estimated in a later analysis by permuting HLA or CMV assignments 20 times. In a later analysis, co-occurring TCRs were grouped using DBSCAN, with TCRdist sequence similarity added in when clustering inside HLA-allele-positive subsets. For co-occurrence clustering, repertoires with fewer than 30,000 or more than 120,000 public chains were excluded, along with about five repertoires with anomalous nucleotide sharing. This is the immuneACCESS table as TCRdb keeps it, with only in-frame sequences that have V and J called. A part of the clones is gone; compared with another copy, unresolved V genes explain less than half, and the rest is unexplained. From that table come the V and J calls and clone size; the DNA was used to work out D and trimming. In all, the sample holds some 120,000 clones, and roughly two thirds of those were seen once. 1.6% of the sample rests with the top ten.

The cohort consisted of 600 or so healthy bone marrow donors. All cohort members were sampled while nominally healthy, although unrecorded immune exposures were likely present. The donor was CMV seropositive and was included in the group of 250 to 350 seropositive cohort members. Every donor gave a peripheral blood sample, and the peripheral blood mononuclear cells from that sample were used for TCR beta sequencing. Genomic DNA extraction from the blood cell samples was performed with the Qiagen DNeasy Blood Extraction Kit. This sample is drawn from a study of cytomegalovirus exposure and HLA in healthy donors (dated by TCRdb to the late 2010s). With respect to the entire study: According to an earlier analysis of 550 to 700 of the donors, about 179 million T cells yielded over 100 million unique TCR beta sequences and around 280 Gb of sequence data. An early release covering 550 to 650 HLA-typed donors comprised 250 to 350 gigabases of sequencing data and approximately 80 million unique TCR sequences. Of the 300 to 450 genotyped donors, over 70% fell in the genetic ancestry cluster associated with self-reported Caucasian donors. The study aimed to test whether cataloging public T cell receptors could reveal signatures of past pathogen exposure. The study profiled the T cell repertoires of 500 to 800 subjects by immunosequencing and related them to cytomegalovirus serostatus. In addition to the first cohort of roughly 700 subjects, a separate validation cohort of 120 different subjects was used. The study combined high-throughput TCR immunosequencing, statistical association of individual TCRs with disease status, and machine learning to predict cytomegalovirus infection status. A later analysis re-examined previously published TCR beta repertoires from roughly 650 donors and added high-resolution HLA genotyping to investigate patterns of TCR occurrence. In the later analysis, no new phenotypic data were used to find candidate immune exposures; instead, reliance was placed on TCR beta sequences and their occurrence across donors. An earlier analysis of fewer than 750 of the donors used high-throughput TCR beta sequencing to judge whether each TCR beta V gene segment behaved as functional or pseudogenic. Donor age, sex, ethnicity and CMV serostatus were collected together with the repertoire data. In a later genetic analysis, genome-wide SNP genotypes for about 55% of the roughly 670 donors were used, and that subset was treated as a discovery cohort. All discovery cohort repertoires had been generated using a single sequencing platform. Class I and class II HLA loci were covered by the typing at four-digit resolution. Typing coverage differed by locus: A, B, C, DRB1 and DQB1 were typed in about 629-630 donors, DQA1 in roughly 500, DPA1 in 600 to 610, and DPB1 in just under 480. Several DR-DQ haplotypes were treated as single units for association and clustering because of strong linkage in the cohort. On average, roughly 250,000 unique TCR beta nucleotide sequences were sequenced per donor among fewer than 500 genotyped donors of the cohort, with approximately 18% of those sequences being non-productive.

V is pruned by 5 bases and J by 4 bases, leaving 7 bases of the junction without a gene match. CDR1 MNHEY and CDR2 SMNVEV are derived from the germline V gene (reference sequence). Measured from the cysteine to the phenylalanine, the CDR3 is 14 residues long. Solely the CDR3 DNA is kept, with 42 bases framed from the first base. The paper as a whole reports these results and caveats: Presence/absence analyses assumed roughly uniform sequencing depth across donors, an assumption that may not hold. In a later analysis, most CMV-associated TCR beta chains were found to appear HLA-restricted, with HLA associations seemingly driven largely by CMV exposure. According to a later genetic analysis, donors in an Asian-associated ancestry cluster had fewer N-insertions in productive TCRs than the roughly 700-donor mean. In an earlier analysis of 587 of the donors, most TCR beta V segments were observed in productive rearrangements about 87% or about 30% of the time, broadly matching IMGT annotations. Because the 87-base-pair reads could not distinguish some IMGT-functional V segments, including TRBV6-2 and TRBV6-3, those segments were excluded. For the cohort, immune exposure information was limited to CMV serostatus. The cohort was sequenced for TCR beta chains only, and without alpha or paired-chain data the features that could be detected were limited. Because HLA typing was unavailable for some donors at each locus, only the typed subset was used in association tests. Compared with equally common non-associated chains, HLA-associated TCR beta chains in a later analysis were more clonally expanded and had lower generation probabilities. In both the original and validation cohorts, the classifier was reported to diagnose cytomegalovirus status with high specificity and sensitivity. A further reported finding was that TCR beta sequences accurately predicted the HLA-A and HLA-B alleles for most subjects in the first cohort. Correlated functional status among segregating V segments might be attributable to linkage disequilibrium, but an unknown experimental factor could not be ruled out. In a later analysis, the rate of TCR association differed among HLA loci, with DRB1 alleles having the most associated TCRs and HLA-C alleles having the fewest. A total of fewer than 200 TCR beta chains were listed by the study as associated with cytomegalovirus. A later analysis reported that several top co-occurrence clusters appeared linked to parvovirus B19, influenza, CMV and Epstein-Barr virus. Most TCR sequences were observed very rarely across donors, whereas some public TCRs were present in many individuals. In vitro tests confirmed that three of the cytomegalovirus-associated TCR beta chains recognize cytomegalovirus antigens. A cluster of highly shared sequence variants was judged likely to be a technical artifact of the sequencing pipeline. A later genetic analysis associated a missense DCLRE1C variant with V-gene and J-gene trimming of TCR beta chains, and an independent cohort replicated the association. A later analysis associated 16,951 TCR beta sequences with specific HLA alleles at a false discovery rate of 0.05. The earlier analysis of 587 of the donors excluded roughly 17 rarely observed V segments, including chromosome 9 orphons, because counts were too low. Strong co-occurrence of HLA alleles, especially DR and DQ, made assigning TCR associations to individual alleles difficult. The authors suggested that the approach could potentially be extended to other disease states and immunological phenotypes.

Recombination linked TRBV27 to TRBJ2-5, with TRBD1 identical over 7 junction bases. The TCR sequence derives from a man aged 25-45 years in good health and CMV-seropositive. Sequencing used PBMCs. The CDR3 corresponds to CASSTDRIRETQYF. The sequenced DNA is TGTGCCAGCAGTACGGACAGGATCCGAGAGACCCAGTACTTC.